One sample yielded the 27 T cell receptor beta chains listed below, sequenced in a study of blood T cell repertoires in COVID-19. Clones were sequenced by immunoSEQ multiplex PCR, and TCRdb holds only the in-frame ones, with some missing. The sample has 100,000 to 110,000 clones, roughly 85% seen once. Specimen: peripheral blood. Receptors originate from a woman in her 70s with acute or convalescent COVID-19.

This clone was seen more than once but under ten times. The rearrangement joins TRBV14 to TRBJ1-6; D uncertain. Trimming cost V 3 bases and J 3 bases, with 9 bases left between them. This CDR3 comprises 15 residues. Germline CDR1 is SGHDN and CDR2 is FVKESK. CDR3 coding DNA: TGTGCCAGCAGCCAGGGGAGATACTATAATTCACCCCTCCACTTT. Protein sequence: CASSQGRYYNSPLHF.

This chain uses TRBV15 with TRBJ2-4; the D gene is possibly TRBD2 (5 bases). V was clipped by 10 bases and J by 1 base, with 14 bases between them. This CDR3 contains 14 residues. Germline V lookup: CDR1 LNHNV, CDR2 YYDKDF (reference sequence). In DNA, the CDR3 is TGTGCCAGCGGGCTCGGGAACGCCAAAAACATTCAGTACTTC. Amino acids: CASGLGNAKNIQYF.

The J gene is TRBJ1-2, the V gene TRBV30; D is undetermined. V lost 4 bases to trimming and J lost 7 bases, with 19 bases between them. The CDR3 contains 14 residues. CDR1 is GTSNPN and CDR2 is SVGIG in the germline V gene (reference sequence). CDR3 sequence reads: CAWKKEGVEIGYTF. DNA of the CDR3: TGTGCCTGGAAAAAGGAGGGAGTTGAAATTGGCTACACCTTC.

The CDR3 nucleotides are TGTGCCAGCAGTTACGCCGGGTCAAAAGAGACCCAGTACTTC. Translating gives CASSYAGSKETQYF. The chain recombines TRBV6-2 or TRBV6-3 with TRBJ2-5; unclear D gene. Trimming cost V 2 bases and J 3 bases, with 10 bases left between them. The CDR3 length is 14 residues. Germline V gives CDR1 MNHEY, CDR2 SVGEGT.

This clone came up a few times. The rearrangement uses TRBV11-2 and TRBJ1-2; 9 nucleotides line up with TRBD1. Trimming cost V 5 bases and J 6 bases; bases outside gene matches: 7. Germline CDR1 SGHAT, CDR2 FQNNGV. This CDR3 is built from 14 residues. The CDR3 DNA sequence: TGTGCCAGCAGCCATAGGGACAGGGTGGATGGCTACACCTTC. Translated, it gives CASSHRDRVDGYTF.

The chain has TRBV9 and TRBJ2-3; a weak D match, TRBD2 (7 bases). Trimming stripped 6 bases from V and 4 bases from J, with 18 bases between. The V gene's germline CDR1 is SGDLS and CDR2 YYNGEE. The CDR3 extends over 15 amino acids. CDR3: CASTKWGGAADTQYF. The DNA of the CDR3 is TGTGCCAGCACCAAATGGGGGGGGGCTGCAGATACGCAGTATTTT.

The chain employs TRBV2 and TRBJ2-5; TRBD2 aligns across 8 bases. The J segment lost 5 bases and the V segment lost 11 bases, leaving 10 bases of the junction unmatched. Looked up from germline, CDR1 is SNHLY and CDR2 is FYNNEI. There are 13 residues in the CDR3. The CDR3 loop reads CASGASGQETQYF. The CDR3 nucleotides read TGTGCCTCTGGGGCTAGCGGGCAGGAGACCCAGTACTTC.

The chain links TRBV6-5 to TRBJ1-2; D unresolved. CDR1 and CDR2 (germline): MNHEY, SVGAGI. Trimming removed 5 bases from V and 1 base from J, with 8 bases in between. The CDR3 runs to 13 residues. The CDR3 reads CASSPAFNYGYTF. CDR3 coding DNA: TGTGCCAGCAGTCCAGCGTTTAACTATGGCTACACCTTC.

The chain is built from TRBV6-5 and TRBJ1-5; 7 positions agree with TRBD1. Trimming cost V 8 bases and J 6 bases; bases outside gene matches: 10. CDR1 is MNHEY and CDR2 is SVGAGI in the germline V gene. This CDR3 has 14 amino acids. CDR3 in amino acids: CASQGTVTGQPQHF. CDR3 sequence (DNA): TGTGCCAGCCAGGGGACAGTGACGGGTCAGCCCCAGCATTTT.

CDR3 bases: TGTGCCAGCAGTGATTCATGGACAGACACCGGGGAGCTGTTTTTT. This sequence encodes CASSDSWTDTGELFF. The V call is TRBV6-1, the J call TRBJ2-2; perhaps TRBD1 as D (6 bases). V was pared by 3 bases and J by 3 bases, with 11 bases between. CDR1 and CDR2 (germline): MNHNS, SASEGT. The CDR3 has 15 residues.

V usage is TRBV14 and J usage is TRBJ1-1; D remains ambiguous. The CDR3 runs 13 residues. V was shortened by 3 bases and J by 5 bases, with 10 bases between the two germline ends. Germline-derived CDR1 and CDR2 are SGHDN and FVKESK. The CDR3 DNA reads TGTGCCAGCAGCCAGGCGGGAGTGACTGAAGCTTTCTTT. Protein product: CASSQAGVTEAFF.

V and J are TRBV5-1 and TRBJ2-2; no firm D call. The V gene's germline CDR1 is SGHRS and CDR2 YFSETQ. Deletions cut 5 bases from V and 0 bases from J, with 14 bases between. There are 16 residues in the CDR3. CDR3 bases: TGCGCCAGCAGTCGCGTTCCAGGATCGAACACCGGGGAGCTGTTTTTT. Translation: CASSRVPGSNTGELFF. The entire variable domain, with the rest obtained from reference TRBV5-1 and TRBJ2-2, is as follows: KAGVTQTPRYLIKTRGQQVTLSCSPISGHRSVSWYQQTPGQGLQFLFEYFSETQRNKGNFPGRFSGRQFSNSRSEMNVSTLELGDSALYLCASSRVPGSNTGELFFGEGSRLTVL.

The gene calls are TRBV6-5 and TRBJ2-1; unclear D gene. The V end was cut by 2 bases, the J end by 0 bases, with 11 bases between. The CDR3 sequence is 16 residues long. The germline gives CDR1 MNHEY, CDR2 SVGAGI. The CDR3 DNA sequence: TGTGCCAGCAGTTACCTTGCGAGTAGCTCCTACAATGAGCAGTTCTTC. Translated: CASSYLASSSYNEQFF.

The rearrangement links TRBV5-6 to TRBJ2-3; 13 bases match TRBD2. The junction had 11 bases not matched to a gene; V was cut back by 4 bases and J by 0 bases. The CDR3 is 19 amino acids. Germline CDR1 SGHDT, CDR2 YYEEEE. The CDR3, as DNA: TGTGCCAGCAGCCAGGGGGGGACTAGCGGGGTGCTGAGCACAGATACGCAGTATTTT. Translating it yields CASSQGGTSGVLSTDTQYF.

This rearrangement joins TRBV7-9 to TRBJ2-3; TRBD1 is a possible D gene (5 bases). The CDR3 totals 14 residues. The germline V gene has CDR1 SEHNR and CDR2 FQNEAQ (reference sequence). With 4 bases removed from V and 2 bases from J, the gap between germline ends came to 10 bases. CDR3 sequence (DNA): TGTGCCAGCAGCTCGGCAGGGATCACAGATACGCAGTATTTT. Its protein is CASSSAGITDTQYF.

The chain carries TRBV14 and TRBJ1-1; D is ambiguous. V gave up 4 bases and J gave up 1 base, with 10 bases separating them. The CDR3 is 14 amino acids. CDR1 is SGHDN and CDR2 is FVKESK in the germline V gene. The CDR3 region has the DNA TGTGCCAGCAGCCCCAGACACGGGAACACTGAAGCTTTCTTT. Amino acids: CASSPRHGNTEAFF. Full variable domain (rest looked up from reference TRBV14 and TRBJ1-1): EAGVTQFPSHSVIEKGQTVTLRCDPISGHDNLYWYRRVMGKEIKFLLHFVKESKQDESGMPNNRFLAERTGGTYSTLKVQPAELEDSGVYFCASSPRHGNTEAFFGQGTRLTVV.

The CDR3 region has the DNA TGTGCTAGTGGCCGGGACAGGGAGGACACTGAAGCTTTCTTT. Translation: CASGRDREDTEAFF. The J gene is TRBJ1-1, the V gene TRBV12-5; 9 bases align to TRBD1. Looked up from germline, CDR1 is LGHNT and CDR2 is FRNRAP. V trimming: 6 bases; J trimming: 3 bases; junction bases outside the gene matches: 5. This CDR3 is built from 14 residues.

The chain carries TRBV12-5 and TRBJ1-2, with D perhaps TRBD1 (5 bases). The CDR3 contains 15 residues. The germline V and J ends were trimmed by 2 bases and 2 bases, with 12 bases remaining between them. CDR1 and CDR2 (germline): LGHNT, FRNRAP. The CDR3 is CASGLSQGSNYGYTF. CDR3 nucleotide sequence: TGTGCTAGTGGTTTGTCCCAGGGATCGAACTATGGCTACACCTTC.

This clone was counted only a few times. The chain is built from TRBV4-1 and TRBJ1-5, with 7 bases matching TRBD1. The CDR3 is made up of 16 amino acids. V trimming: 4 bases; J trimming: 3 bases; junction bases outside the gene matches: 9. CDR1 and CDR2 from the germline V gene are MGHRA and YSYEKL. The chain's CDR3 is CASSLTGQFINQPQHF. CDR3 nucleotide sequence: TGCGCCAGCAGCCTCACGGGACAGTTTATCAATCAGCCCCAGCATTTT.

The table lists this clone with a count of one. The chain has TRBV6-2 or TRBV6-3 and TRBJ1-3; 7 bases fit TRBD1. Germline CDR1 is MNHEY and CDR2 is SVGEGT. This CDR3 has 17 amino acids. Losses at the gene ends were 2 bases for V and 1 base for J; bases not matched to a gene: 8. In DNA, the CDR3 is TGTGCCAGCAGTTACGTTCAACAGGGGATTTCTGGAAACACCATATATTTT. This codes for CASSYVQQGISGNTIYF.

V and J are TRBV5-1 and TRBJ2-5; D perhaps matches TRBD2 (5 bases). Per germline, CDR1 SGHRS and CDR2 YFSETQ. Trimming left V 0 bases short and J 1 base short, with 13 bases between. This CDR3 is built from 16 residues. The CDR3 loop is CASSLVNDYPQETQYF. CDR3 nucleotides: TGCGCCAGCAGCTTGGTAAACGACTACCCCCAAGAGACCCAGTACTTC.

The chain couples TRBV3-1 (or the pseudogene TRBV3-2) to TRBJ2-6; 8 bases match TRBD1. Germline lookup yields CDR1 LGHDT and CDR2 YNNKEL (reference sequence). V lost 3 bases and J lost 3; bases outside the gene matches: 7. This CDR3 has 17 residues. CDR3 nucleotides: TGTGCCAGCAGCCAGACCCGGACAGGGTTTGGGGCCAACGTCCTGACTTTC. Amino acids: CASSQTRTGFGANVLTF.

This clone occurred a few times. CDR3 sequence: CASSATGWSNQPQHF. The CDR3 nucleotides are TGCGCCAGCAGTGCGACAGGTTGGAGCAATCAGCCCCAGCATTTT. This rearrangement joins TRBV23-1 to TRBJ1-5, with TRBD1 as a possible D gene (6 bases). TRBV23-1 is sorted into the ORF group, with uncertain function. This CDR3 is 15 amino acids long. V was trimmed by 5 bases and J by 1 base, leaving 12 bases between them.

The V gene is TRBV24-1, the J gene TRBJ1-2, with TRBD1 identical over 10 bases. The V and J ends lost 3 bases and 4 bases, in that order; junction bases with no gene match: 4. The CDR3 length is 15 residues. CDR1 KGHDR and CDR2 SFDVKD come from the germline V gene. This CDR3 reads CATSDRDRGSYGYTF. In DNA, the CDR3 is TGTGCCACCAGTGATCGGGACAGGGGCAGCTATGGCTACACCTTC.

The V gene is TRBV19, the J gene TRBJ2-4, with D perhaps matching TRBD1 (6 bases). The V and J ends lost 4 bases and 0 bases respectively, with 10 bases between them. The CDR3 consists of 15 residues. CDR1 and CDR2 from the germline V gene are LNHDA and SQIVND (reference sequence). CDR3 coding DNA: TGTGCCAGTAGTAATACAGGGATAGCCAAAAACATTCAGTACTTC. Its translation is CASSNTGIAKNIQYF.

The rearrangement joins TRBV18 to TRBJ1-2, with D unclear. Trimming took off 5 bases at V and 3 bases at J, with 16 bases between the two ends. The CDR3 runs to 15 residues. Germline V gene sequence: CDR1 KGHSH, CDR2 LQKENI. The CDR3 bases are TGTGCCAGCTCAGCCCTCTTAGACACTTACTATGGCTACACCTTC. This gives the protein CASSALLDTYYGYTF.

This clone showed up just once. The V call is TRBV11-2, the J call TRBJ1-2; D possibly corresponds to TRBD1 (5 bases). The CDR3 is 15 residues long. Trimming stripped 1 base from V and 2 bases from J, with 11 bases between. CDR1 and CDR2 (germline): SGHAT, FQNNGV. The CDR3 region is CASSLGTGSNYGYTF. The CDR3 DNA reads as TGTGCCAGCAGCTTAGGTACAGGCTCCAACTATGGCTACACCTTC.